This record covers a single T cell receptor (beta chain). CDR1 is WSHSY and CDR2 is SAAADI in the germline V gene. V was shortened by 2 bases and J by 5 bases, with 16 bases between the two germline ends. The length of the CDR3 is 15 residues. This sample stems from a study of T cells in tuberculosis. Background on the study: A South African cohort included IGRA-negative adolescents, latently infected IGRA-positive adolescents and adults with active tuberculosis. Blood was taken before or within 7 days of anti-tuberculosis therapy.

HIV-seronegative South African adults aged 18 years or older had newly diagnosed active tuberculosis. Assay used: immunoSEQ multiplex PCR; TCRdb lists only in-frame clones, some missing. The table records several thousand clones, more than 85% of them present only once. Sequencing was carried out using PBMCs. The chain joins TRBV10-2 to TRBJ2-7, with D perhaps TRBD2 (7 bases). The receptor's source is an adult with tuberculosis. For the CDR3, the DNA is TGCGCCAGCAGTGAGAGGGAGGGGGGAGGGAACGAGCAGTACTTC. Translated: CASSEREGGGNEQYF.